This TCR beta chain appears in the sequencing data of a study of cytomegalovirus exposure and HLA in healthy donors. The sample holds a few counts of this clone. The PCR used 60 Vbeta and 13 Jbeta primers. Here immunoSEQ multiplex PCR was the method, and the copy in TCRdb shows in-frame clones only, minus some. Counted here are some 140,000 clones, around 79% occurring once; the ten biggest clones make up 7.7%. CDR1 GTSNPN and CDR2 SVGIG come from the germline V gene (reference sequence). The CDR3 is made up of 13 amino acids. Trimming shortened V by 0 bases and J by 8 bases, and 13 bases separated the two germline ends.

The material sequenced was PBMCs. This sequence was found in a man aged 25 to 45 in good health and CMV-seropositive. The V and J genes are TRBV30 and TRBJ1-2, with a tentative D call TRBD1 (6 bases). This CDR3 reads CAWSVLQGGGYTF. The CDR3 nucleotides read TGTGCCTGGAGTGTACTACAGGGAGGGGGCTACACCTTC.